These T cell receptor beta chains were read from a single sample in a study of blood T cell repertoires in COVID-19. This table comes from immunoSEQ multiplex PCR, and its TCRdb copy is limited to in-frame clones, with some not included. The table includes under 200,000 clones, less than 90% detected once. The sequenced sample consisted of PBMCs or T cells enriched from blood (not recorded which). Receptors were obtained from a woman aged 50 to 65 who had recovered from COVID-19. CDR3s include the opening cysteine and the closing phenylalanine or tryptophan. Each record gives: J gene, D gene, clone size, V gene, CDR3 protein, CDR3 DNA. The D gene is left open where the match is weak. Part of the rows lack a size; the others show once, few, many or a class for expanded clones.

>TRBJ1-1|-|-|TRBV7-9
CASSLAPYQGGTEAFF
TGTGCCAGCAGCTTAGCTCCTTATCAGGGAGGGACTGAAGCTTTCTTT
>TRBJ1-6|-|-|TRBV27
CASSNRVGSPLHF
TGTGCCAGCAGTAACAGGGTGGGTTCACCCCTCCACTTT
>TRBJ1-2|-|-|TRBV18
CASSLSTGPYGYTF
TGTGCCAGTTCTCTTTCGACAGGTCCCTATGGCTACACCTTC
>TRBJ2-1|TRBD2|once|TRBV5-1
CASRPLQGFRTSGYNEQFF
TGCGCCAGCAGGCCCTTGCAGGGCTTTCGTACTAGCGGGTACAATGAGCAGTTCTTC
>TRBJ2-5|TRBD2|-|TRBV29-1
CSVDFSAGAETQYF
TGCAGCGTTGATTTCTCGGCGGGAGCAGAGACCCAGTACTTC
>TRBJ1-1|-|large|TRBV6-4
CASSDKGENTEAFF
TGTGCCAGCAGTGACAAGGGGGAGAACACTGAAGCTTTCTTT
>TRBJ2-2|-|-|TRBV29-1
CSATADTNTGELFF
TGCAGCGCTACAGCAGACACGAACACCGGGGAGCTGTTTTTT
>TRBJ2-1|-|-|TRBV5-1
CASSLVPLANEQFF
TGCGCCAGCAGCTTGGTGCCACTAGCAAATGAGCAGTTCTTC
>TRBJ1-2|TRBD1|-|TRBV29-1
CSVDAPQGALNYGYTF
TGCAGCGTTGATGCCCCACAGGGGGCGTTAAACTATGGCTACACCTTC
>TRBJ2-5|TRBD2|-|TRBV19
CASLPSGSGETQYF
TGTGCCAGTTTACCTAGCGGGAGCGGGGAGACCCAGTACTTC
>TRBJ2-7|-|-|TRBV5-1
CASSLVTGITYEQYF
TGCGCCAGCAGCTTGGTAACCGGGATAACCTACGAGCAGTACTTC